This TCR beta chain was identified in a study of blood T cell repertoires in COVID-19. The ends lost 6 bases at V and 4 bases at J; junction bases unmatched: 9. The CDR3 spans 15 residues. CDR1 MNHEY and CDR2 SMNVEV come from the germline V gene (reference sequence). Assay used: immunoSEQ multiplex PCR; TCRdb lists only in-frame clones, some missing. This sample has 300,000 to 400,000 clones, with approximately 87% found just once. Material for sequencing was peripheral blood. The sequence derives from a woman aged 50 to 60 with COVID-19, enrolled during active disease. The chain joins TRBV27 to TRBJ2-3, with 8 bases identical to TRBD2. This chain's CDR3 is CASSPGTRGSDTQYF. Written as DNA, the CDR3 is TGTGCCAGCAGCCCCGGGACTAGAGGTTCAGATACGCAGTATTTT.